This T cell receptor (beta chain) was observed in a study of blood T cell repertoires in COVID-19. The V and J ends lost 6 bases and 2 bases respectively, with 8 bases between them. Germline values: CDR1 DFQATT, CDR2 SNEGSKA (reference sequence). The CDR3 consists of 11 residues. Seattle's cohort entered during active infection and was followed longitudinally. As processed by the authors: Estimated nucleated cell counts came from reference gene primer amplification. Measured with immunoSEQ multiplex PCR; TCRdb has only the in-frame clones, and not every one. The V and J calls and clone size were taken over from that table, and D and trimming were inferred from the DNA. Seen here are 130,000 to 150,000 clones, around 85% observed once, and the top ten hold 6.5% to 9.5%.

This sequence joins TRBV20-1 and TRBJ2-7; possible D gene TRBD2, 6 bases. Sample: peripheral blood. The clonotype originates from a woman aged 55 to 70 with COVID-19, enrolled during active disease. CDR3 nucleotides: TGCAGTGCGGGGGGTGCCTACGAGCAGTACTTC. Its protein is CSAGGAYEQYF.